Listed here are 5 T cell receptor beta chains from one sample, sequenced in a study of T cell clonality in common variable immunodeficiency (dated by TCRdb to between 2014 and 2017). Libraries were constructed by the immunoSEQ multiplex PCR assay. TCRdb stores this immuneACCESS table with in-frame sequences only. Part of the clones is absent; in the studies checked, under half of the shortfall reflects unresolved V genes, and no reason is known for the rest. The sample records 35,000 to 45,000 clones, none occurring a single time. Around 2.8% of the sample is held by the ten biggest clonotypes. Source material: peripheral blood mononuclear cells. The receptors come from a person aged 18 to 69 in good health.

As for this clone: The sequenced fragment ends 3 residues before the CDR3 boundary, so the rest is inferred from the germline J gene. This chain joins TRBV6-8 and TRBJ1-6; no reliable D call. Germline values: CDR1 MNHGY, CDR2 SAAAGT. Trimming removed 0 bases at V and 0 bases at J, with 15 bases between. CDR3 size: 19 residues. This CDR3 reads CASSYSRVHKGSYNSPLHF. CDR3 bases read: TGTGCCAGCAGTTACTCGAGAGTCCATAAAGGCTCCTATAATTCACCC.

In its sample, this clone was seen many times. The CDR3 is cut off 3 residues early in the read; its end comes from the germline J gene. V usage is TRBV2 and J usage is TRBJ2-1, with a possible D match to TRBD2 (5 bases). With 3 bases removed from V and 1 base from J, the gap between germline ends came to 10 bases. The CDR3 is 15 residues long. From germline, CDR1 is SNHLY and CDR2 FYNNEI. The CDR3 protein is CASSEEAASYNEQFF. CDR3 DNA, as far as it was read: TGTGCCAGCAGTGAGGAAGCGGCTTCCTACAATGAG.

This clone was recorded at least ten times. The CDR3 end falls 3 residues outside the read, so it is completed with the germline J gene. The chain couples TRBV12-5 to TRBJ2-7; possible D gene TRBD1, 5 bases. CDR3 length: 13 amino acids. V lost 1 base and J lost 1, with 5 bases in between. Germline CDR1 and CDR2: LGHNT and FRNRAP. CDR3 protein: CASGLGQSYEQYF. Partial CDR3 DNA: TGTGCTAGTGGTTTGGGACAGTCCTACGAG.

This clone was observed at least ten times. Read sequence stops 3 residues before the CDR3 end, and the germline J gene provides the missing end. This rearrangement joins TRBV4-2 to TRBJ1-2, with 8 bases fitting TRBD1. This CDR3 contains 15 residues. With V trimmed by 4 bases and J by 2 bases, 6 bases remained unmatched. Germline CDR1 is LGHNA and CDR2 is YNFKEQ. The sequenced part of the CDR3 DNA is TGTGCCAGCAGCCCCGAATGGACAGGGAACTATGGC. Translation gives CASSPEWTGNYG. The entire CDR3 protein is CASSPEWTGNYGYTF.

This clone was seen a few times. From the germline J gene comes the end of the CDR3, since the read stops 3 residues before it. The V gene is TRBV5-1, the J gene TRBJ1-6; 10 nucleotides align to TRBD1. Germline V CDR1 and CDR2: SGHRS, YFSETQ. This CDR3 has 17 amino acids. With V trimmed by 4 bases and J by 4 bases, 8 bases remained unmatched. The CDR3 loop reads CASSTWGDRGYNSPLHF. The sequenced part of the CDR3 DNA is TGCGCCAGCAGCACCTGGGGGGACAGGGGTTATAATTCACCC.